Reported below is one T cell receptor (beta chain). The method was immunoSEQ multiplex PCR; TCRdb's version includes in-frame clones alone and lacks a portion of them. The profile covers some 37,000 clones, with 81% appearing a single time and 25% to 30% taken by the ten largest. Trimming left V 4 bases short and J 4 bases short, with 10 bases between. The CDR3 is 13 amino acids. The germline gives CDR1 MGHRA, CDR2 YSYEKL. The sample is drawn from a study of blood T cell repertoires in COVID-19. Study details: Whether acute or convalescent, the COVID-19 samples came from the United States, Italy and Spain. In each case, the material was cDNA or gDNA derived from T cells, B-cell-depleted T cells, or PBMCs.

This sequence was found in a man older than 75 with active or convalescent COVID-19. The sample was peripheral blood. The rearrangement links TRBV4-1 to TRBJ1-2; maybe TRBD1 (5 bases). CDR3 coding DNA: TGCGCCAGCAGCCCCCCGGGGGGCTATGGCTACACCTTC. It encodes CASSPPGGYGYTF.